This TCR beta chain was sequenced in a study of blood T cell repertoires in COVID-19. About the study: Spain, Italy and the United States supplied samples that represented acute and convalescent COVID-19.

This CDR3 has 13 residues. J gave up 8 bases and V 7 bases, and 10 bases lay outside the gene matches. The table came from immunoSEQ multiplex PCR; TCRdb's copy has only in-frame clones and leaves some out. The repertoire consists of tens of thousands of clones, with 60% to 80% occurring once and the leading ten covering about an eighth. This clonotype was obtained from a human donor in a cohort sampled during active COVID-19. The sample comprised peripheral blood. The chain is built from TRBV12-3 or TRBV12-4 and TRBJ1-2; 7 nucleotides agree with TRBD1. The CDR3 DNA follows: TGTGCCAGCATCCAGAACAGGGGCGAGGGCTACACCTTC. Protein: CASIQNRGEGYTF.